The clone carrying this T cell receptor (beta chain) was seen a handful of times. The data were taken from a study of response to subunit inactivated influenza vaccine. TCRdb independently ran MiXCR on the RT-PCR reads; one entry per CDR3 protein. The table includes more than 450,000 distinct CDR3 sequences, 7.6% detected once. V gave up 5 bases and J gave up 0 bases; unmatched junction bases: 12. CDR3 length equals 18 residues. The germline gives CDR1 LNHDA, CDR2 SQIVND (reference sequence). The material sequenced was PBMCs from blood, taken 23 months after vaccination. This clonotype originated in a man aged 45 to 75 who received an inactivated influenza vaccine. V gene TRBV19 combines with J gene TRBJ2-2, with TRBD1 identical over 7 bases. The DNA of the CDR3 is TGTGCCAGTAGTCCCTCGACAGGGCGTTTCTCGAACACCGGGGAGCTGTTTTTT. It is translated as CASSPSTGRFSNTGELFF.